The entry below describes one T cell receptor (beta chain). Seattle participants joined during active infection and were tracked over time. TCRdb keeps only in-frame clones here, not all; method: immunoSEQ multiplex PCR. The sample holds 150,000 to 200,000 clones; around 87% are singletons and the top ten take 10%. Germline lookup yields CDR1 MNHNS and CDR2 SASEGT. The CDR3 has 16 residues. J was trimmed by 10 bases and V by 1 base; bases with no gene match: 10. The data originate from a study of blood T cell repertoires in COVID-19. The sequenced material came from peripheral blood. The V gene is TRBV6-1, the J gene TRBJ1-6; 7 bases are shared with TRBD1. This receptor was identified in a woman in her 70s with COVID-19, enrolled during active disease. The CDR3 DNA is TGTGCCAGCAGTGAAGTGGGCAGGGGGAGGAGATCACCCCTCCACTTT. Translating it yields CASSEVGRGRRSPLHF.